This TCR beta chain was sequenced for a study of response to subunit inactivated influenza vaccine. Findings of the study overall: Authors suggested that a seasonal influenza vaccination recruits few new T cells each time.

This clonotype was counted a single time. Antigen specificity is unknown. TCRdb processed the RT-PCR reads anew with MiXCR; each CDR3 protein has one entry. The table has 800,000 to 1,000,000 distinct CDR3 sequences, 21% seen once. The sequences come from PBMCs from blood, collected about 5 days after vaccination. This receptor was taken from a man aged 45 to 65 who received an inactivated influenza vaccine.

CDR3 DNA sequence: TGTGCCAGCAGCTTATCGTCGGGCAACCAAGAGACCCAGTACTTC. Protein product: CASSLSSGNQETQYF. The rearrangement links TRBV7-3 to TRBJ2-5; D gene uncertain. V was pared by 2 bases and J by 0 bases, with 10 bases between. Per germline, CDR1 SGHTA and CDR2 FQGTGA. This CDR3 spans 15 amino acids.